Included here is one TCR beta chain sequence, with context. The antigen is undetermined. This sample was included in a study of human T cells and chemical hapten exposure. Looking at the study overall: Patients additionally received therapeutic doses of diphenylcyclopropenone on the scalp once a week, and this continued throughout the roughly 26-week study.

Time point denoted: patch test 2, 6 weeks after DPC sensitization. Sample treatment: therapeutic diphenylcyclopropenone sensitization with weekly scalp DPC. Findings of the study overall: Relative to controls, expanded TCRs formed significantly more large CDR3 similarity clusters.

The study used a library that attached unique molecular identifiers to individual cDNA molecules. Via MiXCR, TCRdb re-called the RACE reads, giving one row per CDR3 protein. The data show approximately 89,000 distinct CDR3 sequences, 9.5% to 13% seen once. CDR1 and CDR2 from the germline V gene are GTSNPN and SVGIG (reference sequence). V was shortened by 7 bases and J by 8 bases, with 15 bases between the two germline ends. This CDR3 is 13 amino acids long. Specimen: whole blood, collected in connection with sensitization to the hapten diphenylcyclopropenone (DPC). The chain employs TRBV30 and TRBJ1-6, with a possible D match to TRBD1 (6 bases). The receptor was derived from a woman in her 30s with alopecia areata. Some clones in this sample may be carry-over from other donors' samples. CDR3: CASSGGGYSPLHF. The DNA of the CDR3 is TGTGCCTCGAGCGGGGGCGGTTATTCACCCCTCCACTTT.